This TCR beta chain was obtained from a study of T cells in Graves' hyperthyroidism and ophthalmopathy. Germline CDR1 is MNHEY and CDR2 is SMNVEV (reference sequence). This CDR3 region has 15 residues. V lost 6 bases, J lost 1 base, and 9 bases stayed unmatched. TCR beta CDR3 regions were amplified from RNA. A set of HTBI primers served as the primers for a first-round RT-PCR of the TCR CDR3. TCRdb passed the multiplex PCR reads through MiXCR, listing each CDR3 protein once. Of around 340,000 distinct CDR3 sequences in the sample, approximately 13% were seen once. This clonotype was counted only a few times.

Sequenced: blood. The sequence was obtained from a young woman with Graves' hyperthyroidism. V is TRBV27 and J is TRBJ2-7; 7 nucleotides match TRBD1. The CDR3, as DNA: TGTGCCAGCAGCAGAGCCGGGACAGTTTCCTACGAGCAGTACTTC. It codes for CASSRAGTVSYEQYF.